The 26 T cell receptor beta chains given below trace back to one sample, sequenced in a study of OX40 agonist ivuxolimab in advanced cancers. The receptor library was made with the immunoSEQ multiplex PCR assay. The source is immuneACCESS, and TCRdb retained only in-frame sequences with V and J called. Part of the clones is not carried over; for the studies checked, unresolved V genes explain less than half of this, and the remainder is unexplained. The sample table holds about 120,000 clones, of which approximately 89% were seen once. The ten largest clonotypes hold 0.27% of the sample. The material sequenced was CD4+ or CD8+ T cells sorted from blood, taken in a trial of the OX40 agonist ivuxolimab. Receptors were obtained from an adult with an advanced solid tumor such as melanoma, head and neck, liver or kidney cancer.

The chain joins TRBV2 to TRBJ1-4; the D is unclear. This CDR3 spans 11 amino acids. The V end was cut by 7 bases, the J end by 7 bases, with 7 bases between. The germline gives CDR1 SNHLY, CDR2 FYNNEI. CDR3 DNA sequence: TGTGCCAGCACTATGGGTGAAAAACTGTTTTTT. Translating gives CASTMGEKLFF.

V is TRBV7-8 and J is TRBJ1-2; D gene unclear. Trimming left V 0 bases short and J 4 bases short, with 15 bases between. The CDR3 is 16 residues long. Germline CDR1 and CDR2: SGHVS and FQNEAQ. This chain's CDR3 is CASSLAPAGSSYGYTF. CDR3 bases: TGTGCCAGCAGCTTAGCCCCTGCGGGTTCATCCTATGGCTACACCTTC.

The chain couples TRBV6-5 to TRBJ1-1; the D is unclear. The ends were cut back, 5 bases at V and 8 bases at J, with 15 bases in the middle. The CDR3 is 13 amino acids. Germline assignment: CDR1 MNHEY and CDR2 SVGAGI. CDR3: CASSPFTETEAFF. CDR3 in DNA: TGTGCCAGCAGTCCTTTTACCGAGACAGAAGCTTTCTTT.

The CDR3 DNA sequence: TGTGCCAGCAGCTCTACTATGAACACTGAAGCTTTCTTT. Translated, it gives CASSSTMNTEAFF. This chain links TRBV7-2 with TRBJ1-1; D ambiguous. The germline V gene has CDR1 SGHTA and CDR2 FQGNSA. The CDR3 has 13 amino acids. Trimming removed 4 bases at V and 0 bases at J, with 6 bases between.

The chain carries TRBV4-1 and TRBJ1-1, with D hard to call. The CDR3 has 15 residues. V was shortened by 0 bases and J by 2 bases, with 10 bases between the two germline ends. The V gene's germline CDR1 is MGHRA and CDR2 YSYEKL. CDR3 sequence: CASSQDPQTNTEAFF. The CDR3, as DNA: TGCGCCAGCAGCCAAGATCCCCAAACAAACACTGAAGCTTTCTTT.

The chain uses TRBV2 and TRBJ2-3; the match to TRBD2 covers 11 bases. The CDR3 consists of 16 residues. Germline CDR1 is SNHLY and CDR2 is FYNNEI. Trimming cost V 6 bases and J 1 base; bases outside gene matches: 6. The CDR3 DNA follows: TGTGCCAGCAGCAAGACTAGCGGGGTTCGCACAGATACGCAGTATTTT. Translating gives CASSKTSGVRTDTQYF.

V usage is TRBV6-5 and J usage is TRBJ1-4; D gene ambiguous. Trimming removed 4 bases at V and 7 bases at J, with 16 bases between. In germline, CDR1 is MNHEY, CDR2 SVGAGI. The CDR3 has 15 residues. The CDR3 DNA is TGTGCCAGCAGTTTTGACCTAAGCACCACTGAAAAACTGTTTTTT. It codes for CASSFDLSTTEKLFF.

The rearrangement uses TRBV7-8 and TRBJ2-3, with D hard to call. There are 16 residues in the CDR3. Germline V gene lookup returns CDR1 SGHVS and CDR2 FQNEAQ. The V end lost 1 base, the J end lost 4 bases, and 15 bases lay between the germline ends. CDR3 bases: TGTGCCAGCAGCTTAGTTTTATCGGTGGTGGCAGATACGCAGTATTTT. Translated, it gives CASSLVLSVVADTQYF. Looking up the rest from reference TRBV7-8 and TRBJ2-3 gives the full variable domain: GAGVSQSPRYKVAKRGQDVALRCDPISGHVSLFWYQQALGQGPEFLTYFQNEAQLDKSGLPSDRFFAERPEGSVSTLKIQRTQQEDSAVYLCASSLVLSVVADTQYFGPGTRLTVL.

The CDR3 sequence: CASSRTVGPGSLYEQYF. The CDR3 nucleotides are TGTGCCAGCTCACGGACTGTAGGTCCAGGGAGCCTCTACGAGCAGTACTTC. The V and J genes are TRBV18 and TRBJ2-7; D could derive from TRBD1 or TRBD2 (5 bases each). Germline V gene data show CDR1 as KGHSH and CDR2 as LQKENI. There are 17 residues in the CDR3. Trimming took off 4 bases at V and 3 bases at J, with 22 bases between the two ends.

This clone was detected a few times. The CDR3 protein is CASSLWVGQGNSPLHF. CDR3 DNA sequence: TGTGCCAGCAGCTTATGGGTGGGACAGGGAAATTCACCCCTCCACTTT. The chain joins TRBV7-2 to TRBJ1-6, with 9 bases matching TRBD1. The ends lost 2 bases at V and 7 bases at J; junction bases unmatched: 6. This CDR3 has 16 residues. Germline V lookup: CDR1 SGHTA, CDR2 FQGNSA.

This clone is a singleton in its sample. The genes are TRBV10-3 and TRBJ1-2; 8 positions agree with TRBD1. The CDR3 is 16 residues long. Trimming cost V 7 bases and J 3 bases; bases outside gene matches: 13. Germline V gene data show CDR1 as ENHRY and CDR2 as SYGVKD. The CDR3 coding sequence is TGTGCCATCAAAGTGGGACAGGAGAGGTCCGACTATGGCTACACCTTC. It is translated as CAIKVGQERSDYGYTF.

This chain joins TRBV11-3 and TRBJ2-1; 8 bases line up with TRBD2. The CDR3 contains 19 residues. Germline lookup yields CDR1 SGHNT and CDR2 YENEEA. V trimming: 1 base; J trimming: 1 base; junction bases outside the gene matches: 12. This chain's CDR3 is CASSLGVPLAGGSYNEQFF. As DNA, the CDR3 is TGTGCCAGCAGCTTAGGAGTCCCTCTTGCGGGAGGATCCTACAATGAGCAGTTCTTC.

The chain employs TRBV5-6 and TRBJ2-3, with TRBD1 matching 9 bases. This CDR3 has 16 residues. Germline loops: CDR1 SGHDT, CDR2 YYEEEE. V dropped 5 bases and J dropped 2; count of bases not matched to a gene: 9. In DNA, the CDR3 is TGTGCCAGCAGTCTGCTAGGACAGGGGACCACAGATACGCAGTATTTT. Protein: CASSLLGQGTTDTQYF.

This chain connects TRBV6-4 to TRBJ2-3; D ambiguous. The CDR3 contains 14 residues. V gave up 0 bases and J gave up 6 bases, with 10 bases separating them. The germline V gene encodes CDR1 MRHNA and CDR2 SNTAGT. This chain's CDR3 is CASSDSSKWDTQYF. The CDR3 DNA is TGTGCCAGCAGTGACTCGAGTAAATGGGATACGCAGTATTTT.

The chain uses TRBV6-1 and TRBJ1-2; TRBD1 is a possible D gene (5 bases). The CDR3 covers 14 residues. Trimming stripped 10 bases from V and 3 bases from J, with 18 bases between. Germline lookup yields CDR1 MNHNS and CDR2 SASEGT. The CDR3, as DNA: TGTGCCACAAAACCGGACAATGTGGACTATGGCTACACCTTC. Its protein is CATKPDNVDYGYTF.

The chain has TRBV19 and TRBJ2-1; D not certain. The CDR3 has 13 residues. CDR1 LNHDA and CDR2 SQIVND come from the germline V gene (reference sequence). With 5 bases removed from V and 5 bases from J, the gap between germline ends came to 10 bases. The DNA for the CDR3 is TGTGCCAGTAGTTTGTTAGTCCACAATGAGCAGTTCTTC. It yields the protein CASSLLVHNEQFF.

As for this clone: The junction differs from germline at one of its ends, possibly a read error. The chain is built from TRBV5-1 and TRBJ2-1; tentatively, D is TRBD1 (6 bases). The CDR3 length is 15 residues. CDR1 and CDR2 (germline): SGHRS, YFSETQ. The CDR3 is CASSLDRSSYNEQFF. CDR3 coding DNA: TGCGCCAGCAGTTTGGACAGATCCTCCTACAATGAGCAGTTCTTC.

The chain links TRBV27 to TRBJ2-7; D is unclear. The germline CDR1 and CDR2 sequences are MNHEY and SMNVEV (reference sequence). Trimming pared 5 bases from V and 3 bases from J, leaving 11 bases between. This CDR3 spans 13 amino acids. The chain's CDR3 is CASSPQKSYEQYF. The CDR3 coding sequence is TGTGCCAGCAGTCCCCAGAAAAGCTACGAGCAGTACTTC.

The genes are TRBV7-6 and TRBJ1-5; no clear D gene. The V and J ends lost 2 bases and 0 bases respectively, with 11 bases between them. The CDR3 is 16 residues long. The germline gives CDR1 SGHVS, CDR2 FNYEAQ. The CDR3 region is CASSLPHKCSNQPQHF. Here the CDR3 DNA reads TGTGCCAGCAGCTTACCGCATAAGTGTAGCAATCAGCCCCAGCATTTT. Full variable domain (missing parts from reference TRBV7-6 and TRBJ1-5): GAGVSQSPRYKVTKRGQDVALRCDPISGHVSLYWYRQALGQGPEFLTYFNYEAQQDKSGLPNDRFSAERPEGSISTLTIQRTEQRDSAMYRCASSLPHKCSNQPQHFGDGTRLSIL.

The V call is TRBV29-1, the J call TRBJ1-2; TRBD1 is a possible D gene (6 bases). Trimming shortened V by 0 bases and J by 10 bases, and 12 bases separated the two germline ends. The germline V gene encodes CDR1 SQVTM and CDR2 ANQGSEA. This CDR3 is 12 amino acids long. In DNA form, the CDR3 reads TGCAGCGTTGAAGAGGGGGACACATACTACACCTTC. It is translated as CSVEEGDTYYTF.

The V and J genes are TRBV9 and TRBJ1-2; D unclear. Germline CDR1 is SGDLS and CDR2 is YYNGEE. Trimming stripped 0 bases from V and 1 base from J, with 7 bases between. The CDR3 sequence is 14 residues long. CDR3 bases: TGTGCCAGCAGCGTAGGACGGATTAACTATGGCTACACCTTC. Protein product: CASSVGRINYGYTF.

The CDR3 sequence is CAISAQTGPVGQPQHF. The DNA for the CDR3 is TGTGCCATCAGTGCCCAGACCGGCCCGGTGGGTCAGCCCCAGCATTTT. The chain carries TRBV10-3 and TRBJ1-5; D gene uncertain. CDR3 length equals 16 residues. The V end lost 4 bases, the J end lost 6 bases, and 19 bases lay between the germline ends. The V gene's germline CDR1 is ENHRY and CDR2 SYGVKD.

The chain links TRBV6-1 to TRBJ1-5; D gene ambiguous. V lost 4 bases to trimming and J lost 2 bases, with 18 bases between them. CDR1 MNHNS and CDR2 SASEGT come from the germline V gene. The CDR3 contains 17 residues. For the CDR3, the DNA is TGTGCCAGCAGTGGCCCCGGGAAGCAAGAGGGCAATCAGCCCCAGCATTTT. This translates into CASSGPGKQEGNQPQHF.

J is TRBJ1-2 and V is TRBV7-3, with D possibly being TRBD1 (6 bases). This CDR3 comprises 14 residues. Trimming pared 5 bases from V and 2 bases from J, leaving 12 bases between. The germline V gene has CDR1 SGHTA and CDR2 FQGTGA. CDR3 nucleotides: TGTGCCAGCAGCCCTACAGGGATGAACTATGGCTACACCTTC. This sequence encodes CASSPTGMNYGYTF.

V usage is TRBV6-1 and J usage is TRBJ2-4; perhaps TRBD1 as D (7 bases). CDR1 is MNHNS and CDR2 is SASEGT in the germline V gene. There are 15 residues in the CDR3. Trimming pared 1 base from V and 4 bases from J, leaving 11 bases between. CDR3 sequence: CASSEGPGGKNIQYF. DNA of the CDR3: TGTGCCAGCAGTGAAGGCCCAGGGGGGAAAAACATTCAGTACTTC.

The rearrangement links TRBV28 to TRBJ2-5, with 7 bases matching TRBD1. With V trimmed by 5 bases and J by 2 bases, 2 bases remained unmatched. Germline loops: CDR1 MDHEN, CDR2 SYDVKM. The CDR3 sequence is 13 residues long. In nucleotides, the CDR3 is TGTGCCAGCAGTAGGACAGGACAAGAGACCCAGTACTTC. Encoded protein: CASSRTGQETQYF.